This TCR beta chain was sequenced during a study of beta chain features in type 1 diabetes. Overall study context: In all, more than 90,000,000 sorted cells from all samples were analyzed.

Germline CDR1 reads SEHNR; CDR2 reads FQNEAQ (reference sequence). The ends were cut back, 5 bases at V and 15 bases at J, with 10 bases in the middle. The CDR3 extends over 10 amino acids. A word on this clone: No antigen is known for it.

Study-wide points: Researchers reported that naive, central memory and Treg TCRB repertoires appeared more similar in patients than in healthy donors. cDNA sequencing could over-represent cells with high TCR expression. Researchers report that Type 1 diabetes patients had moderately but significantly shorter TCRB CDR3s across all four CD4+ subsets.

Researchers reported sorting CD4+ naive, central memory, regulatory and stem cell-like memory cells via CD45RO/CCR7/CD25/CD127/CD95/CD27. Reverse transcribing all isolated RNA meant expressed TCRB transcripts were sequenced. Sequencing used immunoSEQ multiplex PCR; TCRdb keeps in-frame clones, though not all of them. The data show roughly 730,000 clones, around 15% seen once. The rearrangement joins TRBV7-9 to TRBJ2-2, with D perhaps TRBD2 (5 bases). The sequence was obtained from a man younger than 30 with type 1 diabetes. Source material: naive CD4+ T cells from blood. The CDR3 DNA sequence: TGTGCCAGCAGCCCACAGAGGGTGTTTTTT. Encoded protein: CASSPQRVFF.